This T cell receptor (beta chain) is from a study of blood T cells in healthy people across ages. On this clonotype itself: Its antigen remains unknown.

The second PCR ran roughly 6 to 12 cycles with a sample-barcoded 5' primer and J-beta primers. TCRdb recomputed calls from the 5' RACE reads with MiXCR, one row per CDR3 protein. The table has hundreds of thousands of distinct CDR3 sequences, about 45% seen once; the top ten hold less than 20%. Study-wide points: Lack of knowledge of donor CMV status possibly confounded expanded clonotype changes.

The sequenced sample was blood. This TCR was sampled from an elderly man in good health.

This CDR3 is CSVATSFTGELFF. The CDR3 DNA follows: TGCAGCGTAGCGACTAGTTTCACCGGGGAGCTGTTTTTT. This rearrangement joins TRBV29-1 to TRBJ2-2; D possibly corresponds to TRBD2 (6 bases). Germline assignment: CDR1 SQVTM and CDR2 ANQGSEA. The CDR3 extends over 13 amino acids. V lost 6 bases, J lost 4 bases, and 12 bases lay in between.